What follows describes a single TCR beta chain. This CDR3 is 12 amino acids long. V was trimmed by 4 bases and J by 5 bases, leaving 5 bases between them. From germline, CDR1 is SGHVS and CDR2 FNYEAQ. This sample was taken from a study of blood T cell repertoires in COVID-19. Overall study context: COVID-19 samples, acute and convalescent, were from the United States, Italy and Spain. PBMCs, B-cell-depleted T cells, or T cells were the source of the cDNA or gDNA that made up the material.

Original analysis: Estimates of nucleated cell counts were drawn from the amplification of reference gene primers. The data were produced by immunoSEQ multiplex PCR, yet TCRdb's version contains in-frame clones alone and is incomplete. Clone size and V and J calls were adopted from that table, with D and trimming inferred from the DNA. In the table there are around 68,000 clones, roughly 92% of which are singletons. Input material: peripheral blood. The chain joins TRBV7-6 to TRBJ2-2; D perhaps matches TRBD1 (5 bases). This sequence originates from a man aged 65 to 85 with active COVID-19. CDR3 region: CASSSGTGELFF. The CDR3 nucleotides are TGTGCCAGCAGCTCAGGGACCGGGGAGCTGTTTTTT.